This T cell receptor beta chain derives from a study of spatial heterogeneity in lung cancer. Study context: TCR and UMI combinations that were unique each appeared, on average, more than ten times in raw reads.

TCR cDNA molecules each carried a unique molecular identifier. MiXCR, applied by TCRdb to the 5' RACE reads, yields one record per CDR3 protein. The table lists approximately 15,000 distinct CDR3 sequences, 3.6% of them singletons, with 9.5% to 10% in the top ten. The CDR3 is 15 residues long. The germline CDR1 and CDR2 sequences are SGHRS and YFSETQ. Trimming removed 5 bases at V and 7 bases at J, with 18 bases between. Time point noted: sample taken at primary tumor resection. Untreated early-stage non-small cell lung cancer patients, fewer than 85 in total, were the donors. Unsorted whole RNA of tumor, nontumor lung or frozen PBMC was sequenced. This clonotype has a count of ten or more. Since the library was made to target alpha chains, this beta chain is a stray read and its abundance is not meaningful.

The input for sequencing was normal lung tissue next to the tumor, taken at surgery. V gene TRBV5-1 combines with J gene TRBJ1-4; D unclear. The receptor comes from a male donor with early-stage non-small cell lung cancer. The CDR3 loop reads CASSPDPSTGEKLFF. In DNA, the CDR3 is TGCGCCAGCAGTCCGGACCCCAGCACGGGTGAAAAACTGTTTTTT.